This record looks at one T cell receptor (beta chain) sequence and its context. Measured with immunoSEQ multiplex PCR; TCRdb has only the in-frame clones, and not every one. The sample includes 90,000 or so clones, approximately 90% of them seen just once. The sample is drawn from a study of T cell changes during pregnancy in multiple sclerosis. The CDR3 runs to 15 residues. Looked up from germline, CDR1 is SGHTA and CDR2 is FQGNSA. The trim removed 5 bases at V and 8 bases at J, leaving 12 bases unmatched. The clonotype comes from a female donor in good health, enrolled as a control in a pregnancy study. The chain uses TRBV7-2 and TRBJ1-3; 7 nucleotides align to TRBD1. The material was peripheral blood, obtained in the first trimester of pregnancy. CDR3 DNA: TGTGCCAGCAGCCCGCGACAGGGACGAGGGGACACCATATATTTT. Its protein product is CASSPRQGRGDTIYF.